This T cell receptor beta chain emerged from a study of T cells in Graves' hyperthyroidism and ophthalmopathy. General study results and limits: Ophthalmopathy got predicted by the model a median roughly six months before its onset.

The investigators amplified TCR beta CDR3 regions from RNA transcripts. During a first-round RT-PCR of the TCR CDR3, the HTBI primer set was used. A single record per CDR3 protein comes from TCRdb applying MiXCR to the multiplex PCR reads. This table holds around 500,000 distinct CDR3 sequences, roughly 15% found once. V gave up 5 bases and J gave up 0 bases; unmatched junction bases: 4. The CDR3 runs to 15 residues. In germline, CDR1 is SGHAT, CDR2 FQNNGV. This clonotype showed up many times. Its target is unknown. J is TRBJ1-2 and V is TRBV11-2; 9 bases map to TRBD1. The sample taken for sequencing was blood. This clonotype was sampled from a middle-aged woman with Graves' hyperthyroidism. The CDR3 reads CASSKQGAANYGYTF. DNA of the CDR3: TGTGCCAGCAGCAAACAGGGGGCGGCTAACTATGGCTACACCTTC.